Listed below are T cell receptor beta chains from one sample, sequenced in a study of cytomegalovirus exposure and HLA in healthy donors. Clones were sequenced by immunoSEQ multiplex PCR, and TCRdb holds only the in-frame ones, with some missing. Altogether fewer than 100,000 clones are present, about four fifths being singletons, with the ten largest covering about 4%. Sequencing was carried out using PBMCs. The receptors derive from a woman in her thirties or forties in good health and CMV-seronegative. Each CDR3 is given with its conserved first and last residue. A D gene is named only where the DNA matches it firmly. Clone size, where shown, is once, few, many, or a class for clones that have expanded.

d_gene	abundance	v_gene	j_gene	CDR3nt	CDR3aa
NA	NA	TRBV4-2	TRBJ1-1	TGTGCCAGCAGCCAAGCAGGAGGAGCCCCGGGCACTGAAGCTTTCTTT	CASSQAGGAPGTEAFF
NA	NA	TRBV28	TRBJ2-7	TGTGCCAGCAGTTCAGGACAAGGCTACGAGCAGTACTTC	CASSSGQGYEQYF
NA	NA	TRBV7-6	TRBJ1-1	TGTGCCAGCAGCTTAGGAGGGATCACTGAAGCTTTCTTT	CASSLGGITEAFF
NA	NA	TRBV11-1	TRBJ2-7	TGTGCCAGCAGCCCCGACACCTACGAGCAGTACTTC	CASSPDTYEQYF
NA	NA	TRBV5-1	TRBJ1-1	TGCGCCAGCAGCTCAGGACAGAACACTGAAGCTTTCTTT	CASSSGQNTEAFF
TRBD1	NA	TRBV6-5	TRBJ1-1	TGTGCCAGCAGTTACGGACAGGGCACTGAAGCTTTCTTT	CASSYGQGTEAFF
TRBD1	few	TRBV5-1	TRBJ1-6	TGCGCCAGCAGCCCCTCCTCAGGGGGCCCAAATTCACCCCTCCACTTT	CASSPSSGGPNSPLHF
NA	NA	TRBV7-2	TRBJ2-1	TGTGCCAGCAAGTTCGGAGGGTACAATGAGCAGTTCTTC	CASKFGGYNEQFF
NA	NA	TRBV4-3	TRBJ1-4	TGCGCCAGCAGCCAAGATCTGGGGGGGGCGTCAACTAATGAAAAACTGTTTTTT	CASSQDLGGASTNEKLFF
NA	NA	TRBV7-8	TRBJ2-7	TGTGCCAGCAGCATAAATTCAGGGGACCCGAGCTCCTACGAGCAGTACTTC	CASSINSGDPSSYEQYF
TRBD1	few	TRBV14	TRBJ1-1	TGTGCCAGCAGCCGGGGACAGGTGGGCTTGGGGGCCACTGAAGCTTTCTTT	CASSRGQVGLGATEAFF
TRBD2	NA	TRBV7-2	TRBJ2-7	TGTGCCAGCAGCCGACCCAGGACTAGCGGGGGTTACGAGCAGTACTTC	CASSRPRTSGGYEQYF
TRBD1	NA	TRBV2	TRBJ1-1	TGTGCCAGCAGTCCGACAGGGTACACTGAAGCTTTCTTT	CASSPTGYTEAFF
NA	NA	TRBV29-1	TRBJ1-4	TGCAGCGCCAATACAGCCGAGAATGAAAAACTGTTTTTT	CSANTAENEKLFF
NA	NA	TRBV5-6	TRBJ1-2	TGTGCCAGCAGCTTGGTCGGGGGGTTGGCCCATGGCTACACCTTC	CASSLVGGLAHGYTF
TRBD2	NA	TRBV5-6	TRBJ2-7	TGTGCCAGCAGCCTTACTAGCGGGGGACGGGAGCAGTACTTC	CASSLTSGGREQYF
NA	NA	TRBV7-3	TRBJ2-2	TGTGCCAGCAGCTTAACGTGGGGAGACAAGAACACCGGGGAGCTGTTTTTT	CASSLTWGDKNTGELFF
NA	NA	TRBV28	TRBJ1-1	TGTGCCAGCACTATAGCGATAGGACCCACTGAAGCTTTCTTT	CASTIAIGPTEAFF